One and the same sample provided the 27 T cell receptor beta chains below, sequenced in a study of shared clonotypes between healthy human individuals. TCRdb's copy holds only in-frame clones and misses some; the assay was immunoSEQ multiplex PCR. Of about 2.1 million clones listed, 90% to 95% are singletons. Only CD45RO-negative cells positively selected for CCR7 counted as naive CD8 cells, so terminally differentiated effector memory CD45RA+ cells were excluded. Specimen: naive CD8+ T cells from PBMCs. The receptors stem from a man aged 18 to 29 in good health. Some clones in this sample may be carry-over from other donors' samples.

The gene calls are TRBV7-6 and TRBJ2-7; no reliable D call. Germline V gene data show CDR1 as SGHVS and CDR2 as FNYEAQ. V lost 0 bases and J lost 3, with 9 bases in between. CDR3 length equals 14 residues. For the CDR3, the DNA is TGTGCCAGCAGCTTAGCGCGGCAGTTCTACGAGCAGTACTTC. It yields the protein CASSLARQFYEQYF.

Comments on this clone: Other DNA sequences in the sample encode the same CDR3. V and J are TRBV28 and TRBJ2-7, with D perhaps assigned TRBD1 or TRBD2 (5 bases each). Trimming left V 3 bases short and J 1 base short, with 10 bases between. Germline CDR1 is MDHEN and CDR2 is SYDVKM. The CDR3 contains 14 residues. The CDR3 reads CASSFRGTSYEQYF. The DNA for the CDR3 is TGTGCCAGCAGTTTTCGGGGCACGTCCTACGAGCAGTACTTC.

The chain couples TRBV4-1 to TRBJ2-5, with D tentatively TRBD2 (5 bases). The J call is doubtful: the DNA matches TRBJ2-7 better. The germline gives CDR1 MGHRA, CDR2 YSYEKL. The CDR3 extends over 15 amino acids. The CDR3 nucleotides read TGCGCCAGCTCGCCCTACGGGGAACGTTCCTACGAGCAGTACTTC. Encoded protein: CASSPYGERSYEQYF.

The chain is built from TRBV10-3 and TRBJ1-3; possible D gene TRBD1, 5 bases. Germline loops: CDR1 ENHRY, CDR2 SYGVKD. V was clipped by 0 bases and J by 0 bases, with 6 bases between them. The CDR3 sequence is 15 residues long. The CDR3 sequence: CAISESGRSGNTIYF. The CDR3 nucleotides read TGTGCCATCAGTGAGTCGGGGCGCTCTGGAAACACCATATATTTT.

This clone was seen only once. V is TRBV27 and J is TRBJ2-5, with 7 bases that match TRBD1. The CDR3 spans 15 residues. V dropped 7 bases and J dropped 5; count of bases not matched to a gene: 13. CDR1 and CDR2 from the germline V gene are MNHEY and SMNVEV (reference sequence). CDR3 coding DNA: TGTGCCAGCACCCCGCTACAGGGGCTAGGGGAGACCCAGTACTTC. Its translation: CASTPLQGLGETQYF.

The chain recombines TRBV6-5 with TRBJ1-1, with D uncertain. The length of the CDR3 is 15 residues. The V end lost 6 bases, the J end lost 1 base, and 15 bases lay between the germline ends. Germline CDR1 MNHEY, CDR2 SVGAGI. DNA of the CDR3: TGTGCCAGCAGACCAACCCGGACGGGGAACACTGAAGCTTTCTTT. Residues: CASRPTRTGNTEAFF.

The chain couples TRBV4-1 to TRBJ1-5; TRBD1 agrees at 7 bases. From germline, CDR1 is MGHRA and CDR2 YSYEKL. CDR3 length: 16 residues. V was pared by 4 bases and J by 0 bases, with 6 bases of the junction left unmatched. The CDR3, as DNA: TGCGCCAGCAGCCTTTCGCCAGGGGGTAGCAATCAGCCCCAGCATTTT. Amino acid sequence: CASSLSPGGSNQPQHF.

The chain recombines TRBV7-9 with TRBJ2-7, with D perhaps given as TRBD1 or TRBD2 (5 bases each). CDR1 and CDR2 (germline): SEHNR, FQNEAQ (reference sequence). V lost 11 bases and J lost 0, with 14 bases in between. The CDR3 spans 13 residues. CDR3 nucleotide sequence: TGTGCCGGCGCACGGGGCAACTCCTACGAGCAGTACTTC. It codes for CAGARGNSYEQYF.

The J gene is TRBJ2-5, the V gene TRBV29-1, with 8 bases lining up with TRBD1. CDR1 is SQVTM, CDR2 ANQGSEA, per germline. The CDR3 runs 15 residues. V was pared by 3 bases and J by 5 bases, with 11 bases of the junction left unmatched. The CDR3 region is CSVDPDREGWETQYF. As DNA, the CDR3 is TGCAGCGTTGACCCGGACAGGGAAGGGTGGGAGACCCAGTACTTC.

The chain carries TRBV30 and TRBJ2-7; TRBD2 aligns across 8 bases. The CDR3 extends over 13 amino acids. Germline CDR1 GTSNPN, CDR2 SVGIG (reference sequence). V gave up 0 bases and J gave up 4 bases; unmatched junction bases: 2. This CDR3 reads CAWSVLAVYEQYF. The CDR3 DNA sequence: TGTGCCTGGAGTGTACTAGCGGTATACGAGCAGTACTTC.

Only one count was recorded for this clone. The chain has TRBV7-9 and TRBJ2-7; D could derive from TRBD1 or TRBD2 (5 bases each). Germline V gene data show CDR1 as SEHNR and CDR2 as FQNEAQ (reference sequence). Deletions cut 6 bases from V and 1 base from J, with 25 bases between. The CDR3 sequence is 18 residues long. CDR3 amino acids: CASSPVNFFRDQSYEQYF. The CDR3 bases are TGTGCCAGCAGTCCGGTCAATTTTTTTCGGGACCAGTCCTACGAGCAGTACTTC.

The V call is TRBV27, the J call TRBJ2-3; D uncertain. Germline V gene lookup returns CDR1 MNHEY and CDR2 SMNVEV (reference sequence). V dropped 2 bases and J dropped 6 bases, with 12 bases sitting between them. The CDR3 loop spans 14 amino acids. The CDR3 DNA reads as TGTGCCAGCAGTTTACTTCGACCCCCGGATACGCAGTATTTT. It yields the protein CASSLLRPPDTQYF.

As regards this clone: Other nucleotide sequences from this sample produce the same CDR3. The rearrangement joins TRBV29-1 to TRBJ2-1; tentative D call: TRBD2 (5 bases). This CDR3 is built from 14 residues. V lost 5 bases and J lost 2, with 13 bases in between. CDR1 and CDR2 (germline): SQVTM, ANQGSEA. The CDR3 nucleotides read TGCAGCGTTATTGGACTGGCGGCCTACAATGAGCAGTTCTTC. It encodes CSVIGLAAYNEQFF.

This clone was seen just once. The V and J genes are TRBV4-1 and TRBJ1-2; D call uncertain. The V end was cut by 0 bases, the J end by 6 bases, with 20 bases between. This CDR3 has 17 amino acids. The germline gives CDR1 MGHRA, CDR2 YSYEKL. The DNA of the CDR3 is TGCGCCAGCAGCCAAGATATCGCCCGGGCCTATCCCGATGGCTACACCTTC. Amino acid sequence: CASSQDIARAYPDGYTF.

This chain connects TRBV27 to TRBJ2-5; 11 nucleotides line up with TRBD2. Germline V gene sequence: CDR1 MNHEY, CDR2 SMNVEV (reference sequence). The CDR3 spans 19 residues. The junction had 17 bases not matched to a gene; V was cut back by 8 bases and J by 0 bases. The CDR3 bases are TGTGCCAGCCAACCAAGGGGACTAGCGGAGACCGCCGACCAAGAGACCCAGTACTTC. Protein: CASQPRGLAETADQETQYF.

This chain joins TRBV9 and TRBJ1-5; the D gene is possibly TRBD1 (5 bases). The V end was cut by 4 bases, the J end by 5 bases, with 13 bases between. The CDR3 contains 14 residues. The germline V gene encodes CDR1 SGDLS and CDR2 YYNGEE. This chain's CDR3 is CASSPPGVYQPQHF. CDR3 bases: TGTGCCAGCAGCCCACCGGGGGTTTATCAGCCCCAGCATTTT.

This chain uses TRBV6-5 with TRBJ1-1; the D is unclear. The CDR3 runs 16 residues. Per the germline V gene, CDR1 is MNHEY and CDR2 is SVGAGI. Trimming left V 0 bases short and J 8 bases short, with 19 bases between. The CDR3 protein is CASSYSTGETTAEAFF. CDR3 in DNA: TGTGCCAGCAGTTACTCGACCGGAGAGACAACGGCGGAAGCTTTCTTT.

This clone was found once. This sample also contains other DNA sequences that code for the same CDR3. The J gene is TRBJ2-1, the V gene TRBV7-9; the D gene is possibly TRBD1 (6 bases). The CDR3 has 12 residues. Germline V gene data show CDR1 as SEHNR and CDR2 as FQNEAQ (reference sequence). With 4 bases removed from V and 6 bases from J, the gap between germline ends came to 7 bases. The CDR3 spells CASSSQGNEQFF. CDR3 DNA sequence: TGTGCCAGCAGCTCACAGGGCAATGAGCAGTTCTTC.

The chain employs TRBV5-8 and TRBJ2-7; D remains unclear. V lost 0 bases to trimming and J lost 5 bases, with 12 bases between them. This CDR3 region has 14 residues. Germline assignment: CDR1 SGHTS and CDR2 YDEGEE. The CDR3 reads CASSLDHQSHEQYF. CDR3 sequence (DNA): TGTGCCAGCAGCTTGGACCATCAGAGCCACGAGCAGTACTTC.

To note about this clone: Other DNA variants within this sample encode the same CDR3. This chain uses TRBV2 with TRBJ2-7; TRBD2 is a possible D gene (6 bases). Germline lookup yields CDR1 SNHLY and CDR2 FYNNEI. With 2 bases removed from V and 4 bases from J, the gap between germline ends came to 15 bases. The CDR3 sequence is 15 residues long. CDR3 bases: TGTGCCAGCAGTGAATCGGCGGGACCTTTATACGAGCAGTACTTC. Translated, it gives CASSESAGPLYEQYF.

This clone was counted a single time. The CDR3 spells CASSLGANPSYNEQFF. DNA of the CDR3: TGTGCCAGCAGCTTAGGGGCTAATCCGTCATACAATGAGCAGTTCTTC. This chain joins TRBV11-2 and TRBJ2-1; D is unresolved. Germline V gives CDR1 SGHAT, CDR2 FQNNGV. V lost 1 base to trimming and J lost 4 bases, with 14 bases between them. The CDR3 is 16 residues long.

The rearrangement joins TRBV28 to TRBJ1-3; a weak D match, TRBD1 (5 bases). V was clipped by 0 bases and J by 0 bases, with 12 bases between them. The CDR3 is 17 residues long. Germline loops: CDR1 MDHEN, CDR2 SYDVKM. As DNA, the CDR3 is TGTGCCAGCAGTTTATGGGGACGGGGAAGCTCTGGAAACACCATATATTTT. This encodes CASSLWGRGSSGNTIYF. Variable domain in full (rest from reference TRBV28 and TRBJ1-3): DVKVTQSSRYLVKRTGEKVFLECVQDMDHENMFWYRQDPGLGLRLIYFSYDVKMKEKGDIPEGYSVSREKKERFSLILESASTNQTSMYLCASSLWGRGSSGNTIYFGEGSWLTVV.

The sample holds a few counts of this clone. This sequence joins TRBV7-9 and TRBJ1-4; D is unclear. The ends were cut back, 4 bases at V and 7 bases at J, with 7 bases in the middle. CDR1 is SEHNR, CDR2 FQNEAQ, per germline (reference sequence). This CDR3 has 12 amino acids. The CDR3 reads CASSYSSEKLFF. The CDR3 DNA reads TGTGCCAGCAGCTACTCAAGTGAAAAACTGTTTTTT.

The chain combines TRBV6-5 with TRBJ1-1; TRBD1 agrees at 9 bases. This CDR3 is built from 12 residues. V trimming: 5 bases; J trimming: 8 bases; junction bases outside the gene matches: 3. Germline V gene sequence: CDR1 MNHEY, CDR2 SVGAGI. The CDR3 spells CASSRDREEAFF. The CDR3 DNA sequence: TGTGCCAGCAGTCGGGACAGGGAAGAAGCTTTCTTT.

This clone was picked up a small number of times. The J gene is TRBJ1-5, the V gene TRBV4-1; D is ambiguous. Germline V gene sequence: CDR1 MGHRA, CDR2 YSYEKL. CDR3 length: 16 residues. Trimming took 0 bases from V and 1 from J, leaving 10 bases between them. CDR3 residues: CASSQELAASNQPQHF. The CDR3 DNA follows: TGCGCCAGCAGCCAAGAACTCGCAGCCAGCAATCAGCCCCAGCATTTT.

CDR3 region: CASSQVIDRGSETQYF. CDR3 nucleotide sequence: TGCGCCAGCAGCCAAGTTATCGACAGGGGGTCAGAGACCCAGTACTTC. This chain uses TRBV4-3 with TRBJ2-5; 9 bases are a match to TRBD1. Germline V gene lookup returns CDR1 LGHNA and CDR2 YSLEER. This CDR3 spans 16 amino acids. V shed 1 base and J 4 bases; nucleotides not matched to a gene: 7.

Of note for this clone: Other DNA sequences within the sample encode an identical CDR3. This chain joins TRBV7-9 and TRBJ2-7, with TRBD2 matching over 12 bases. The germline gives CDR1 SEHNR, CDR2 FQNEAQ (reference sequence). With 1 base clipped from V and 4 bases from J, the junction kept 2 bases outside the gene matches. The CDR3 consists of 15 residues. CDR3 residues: CASSLGTSGTYEQYF. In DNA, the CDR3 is TGTGCCAGCAGCTTAGGGACTAGCGGGACGTACGAGCAGTACTTC. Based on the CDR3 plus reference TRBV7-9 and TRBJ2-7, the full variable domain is DTGVSQNPRHKITKRGQNVTFRCDPISEHNRLYWYRQTLGQGPEFLTYFQNEAQLEKSRLLSDRFSAERPKGSFSTLEIQRTEQGDSAMYLCASSLGTSGTYEQYFGPGTRLTVT.